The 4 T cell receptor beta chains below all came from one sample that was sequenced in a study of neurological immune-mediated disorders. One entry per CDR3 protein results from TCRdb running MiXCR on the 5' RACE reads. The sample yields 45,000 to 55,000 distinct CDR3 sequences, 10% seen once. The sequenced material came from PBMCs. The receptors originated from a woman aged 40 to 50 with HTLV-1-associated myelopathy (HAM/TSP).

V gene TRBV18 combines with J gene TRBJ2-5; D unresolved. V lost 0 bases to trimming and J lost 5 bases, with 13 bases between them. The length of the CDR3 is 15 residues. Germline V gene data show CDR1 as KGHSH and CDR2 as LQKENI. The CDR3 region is CASSPPNGLGETQYF. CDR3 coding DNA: TGTGCCAGCTCACCACCGAACGGCCTTGGGGAGACCCAGTACTTC. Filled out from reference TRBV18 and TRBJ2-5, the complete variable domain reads NAGVMQNPRHLVRRRGQEARLRCSPMKGHSHVYWYRQLPEEGLKFMVYLQKENIIDESGMPKERFSAEFPKEGPSILRIQQVVRGDSAAYFCASSPPNGLGETQYFGPGTRLLVL.

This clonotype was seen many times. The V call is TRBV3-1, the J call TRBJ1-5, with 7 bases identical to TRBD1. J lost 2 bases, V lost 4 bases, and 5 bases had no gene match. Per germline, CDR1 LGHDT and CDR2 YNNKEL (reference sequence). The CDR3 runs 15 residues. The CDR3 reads CASSPRQGGNQPQHF. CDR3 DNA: TGTGCCAGCAGCCCCCGACAGGGTGGCAATCAGCCCCAGCATTTT.

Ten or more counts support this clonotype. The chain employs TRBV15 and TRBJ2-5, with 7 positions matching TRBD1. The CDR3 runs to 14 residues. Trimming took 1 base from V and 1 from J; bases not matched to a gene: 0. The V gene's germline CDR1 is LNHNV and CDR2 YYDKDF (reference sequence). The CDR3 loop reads CATSRGDSQETQYF. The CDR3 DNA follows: TGTGCCACCAGCAGAGGGGACAGCCAAGAGACCCAGTACTTC.

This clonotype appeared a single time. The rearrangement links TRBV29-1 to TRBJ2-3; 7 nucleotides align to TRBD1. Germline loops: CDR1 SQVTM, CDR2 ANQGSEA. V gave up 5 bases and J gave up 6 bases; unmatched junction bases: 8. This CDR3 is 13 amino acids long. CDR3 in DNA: TGCAGCGTTCTGACAGGGAACTCGGATACGCAGTATTTT. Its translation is CSVLTGNSDTQYF.